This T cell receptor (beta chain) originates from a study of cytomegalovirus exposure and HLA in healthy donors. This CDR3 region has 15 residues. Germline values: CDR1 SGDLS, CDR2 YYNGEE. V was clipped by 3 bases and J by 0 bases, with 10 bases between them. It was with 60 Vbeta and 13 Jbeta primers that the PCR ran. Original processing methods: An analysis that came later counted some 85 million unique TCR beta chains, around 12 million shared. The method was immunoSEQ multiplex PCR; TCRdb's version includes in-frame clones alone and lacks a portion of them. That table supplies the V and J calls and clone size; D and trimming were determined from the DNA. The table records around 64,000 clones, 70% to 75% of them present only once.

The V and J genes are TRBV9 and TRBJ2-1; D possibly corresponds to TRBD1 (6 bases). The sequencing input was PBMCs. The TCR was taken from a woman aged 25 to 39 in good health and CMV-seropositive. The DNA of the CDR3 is TGTGCCAGCAGCGGTACAGGGACCTCCTACAATGAGCAGTTCTTC. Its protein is CASSGTGTSYNEQFF.